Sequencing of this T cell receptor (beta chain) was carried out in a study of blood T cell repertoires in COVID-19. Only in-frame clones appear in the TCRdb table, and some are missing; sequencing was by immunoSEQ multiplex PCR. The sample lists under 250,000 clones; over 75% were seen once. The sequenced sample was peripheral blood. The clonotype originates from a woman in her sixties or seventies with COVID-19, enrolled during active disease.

CDR3 DNA: TGTGCCATCCAGCGGACAGGGGACACCGGGGAGCTGTTTTTT. Its protein product is CAIQRTGDTGELFF. The V gene is TRBV10-3, the J gene TRBJ2-2; TRBD1 matches at 9 bases. The germline gives CDR1 ENHRY, CDR2 SYGVKD. The CDR3 runs to 14 residues. Unmatched junction bases numbered 4, after V lost 8 bases and J lost 3 bases.